The rows below give T cell receptor beta chains drawn from one sample of a study of T cells in Graves' hyperthyroidism and ophthalmopathy. MiXCR, applied by TCRdb to the multiplex PCR reads, yields one record per CDR3 protein. Of nearly 750,000 distinct CDR3 sequences in the sample, approximately 40% are singletons; the top ten hold roughly 30%. The specimen sequenced was blood. These receptors all stem from a woman aged 40 to 50 with Graves' hyperthyroidism. Both conserved end residues are part of each CDR3. A D gene is named only where the DNA matches it firmly. Some rows mark clone size as missing; the rest say once, few, many or name a class of expanded clone.

D,size,V,J,length,DNA,CDR3
NA,NA,TRBV3-1,TRBJ1-2,12,TGTGCCAGCAGCCAAGAAAGGAATGGCTACACCTTC,CASSQERNGYTF
NA,many,TRBV3-1,TRBJ2-7,13,TGTGCCAGCAGCCAAGGCCACAGCTACGAGCAGTACTTC,CASSQGHSYEQYF
NA,NA,TRBV4-1,TRBJ1-6,15,TGCGCCAGCAGCAAGAACCGGGGCGATAATTCACCCCTCCACTTT,CASSKNRGDNSPLHF
TRBD1,NA,TRBV12-3/TRBV12-4,TRBJ1-4,15,TGTGCCAGCAGCACGCGAAGGACAGGGGGGGAAAAACTGTTTTTT,CASSTRRTGGEKLFF
TRBD1,NA,TRBV7-9,TRBJ2-7,14,TGTGCCAGCAGCTCGGGGACAGGGGCAGAAGAGCAGTACTTC,CASSSGTGAEEQYF
TRBD2,many,TRBV29-1,TRBJ2-5,12,TGCAGCGTTGAGAGCGGGGGAGAGACCCAGTACTTC,CSVESGGETQYF
NA,NA,TRBV20-1,TRBJ2-3,14,TGCAGTGCTATACCGGGACAGCGGGGAGATACGCAGTATTTT,CSAIPGQRGDTQYF
TRBD1,NA,TRBV20-1,TRBJ1-5,17,TGCAGTGCTAGAGCCCTGGCAACTGGGACAGCCAATCAGCCCCAGCATTTT,CSARALATGTANQPQHF
NA,few,TRBV7-9,TRBJ1-1,16,TGTGCCAGCAGTTCTCGCGGGGGTCGGAGGAACACTGAAGCTTTCTTT,CASSSRGGRRNTEAFF
NA,few,TRBV7-2,TRBJ2-1,13,TGTGCCAGCAGCTCCCGACCGAACAATGAGCAGTTCTTC,CASSSRPNNEQFF
TRBD1,NA,TRBV7-2,TRBJ2-2,15,TGTGCCAGCAGCTTAGGAACAGGGGGCGGAGGGGAGCTGTTTTTT,CASSLGTGGGGELFF
NA,once,TRBV15,TRBJ2-2,15,TGTGCCACCAGCAGAGATATAGGGGAGACCGGGGAGCTGTTTTTT,CATSRDIGETGELFF
TRBD1,many,TRBV10-3,TRBJ1-6,15,TGTGCCATCAGCGTGACAGGGGAGGGTAATTCACCCCTCCACTTT,CAISVTGEGNSPLHF
TRBD1,few,TRBV7-9,TRBJ1-3,16,TGTGCCAGCAGTTCCCCAGGGACAGGAGCTGGAAACACCATATATTTT,CASSSPGTGAGNTIYF
TRBD1,few,TRBV28,TRBJ2-5,14,TGTGCCAGTGTTTCACAGGGGGTTGGGGAGACCCAGTACTTC,CASVSQGVGETQYF
TRBD1,many,TRBV7-2,TRBJ1-1,15,TGTGCCAGCAGCTTAGAGCAGGGGGGCGGCACTGAAGCTTTCTTT,CASSLEQGGGTEAFF
TRBD2,many,TRBV9,TRBJ2-7,15,TGTGCCAGCGAAGGGCAGCGGGGGAGCTCCTACGAGCAGTACTTC,CASEGQRGSSYEQYF
NA,few,TRBV3-1,TRBJ2-5,13,TGTGCCAGCAGTCCGTCCGGGGACGAGACCCAGTACTTC,CASSPSGDETQYF
NA,many,TRBV20-1,TRBJ1-1,14,TGCAGTGCTAGAGATAATGTACCTTACACTGAAGCTTTCTTT,CSARDNVPYTEAFF
NA,few,TRBV12-3/TRBV12-4,TRBJ1-2,12,TGTGCCAGCAGTTCCCAGATCTATGGCTACACCTTC,CASSSQIYGYTF
NA,many,TRBV10-1,TRBJ2-2,14,TGCGCCAGCAGATATAATAGGGACACCGGGGAGCTGTTTTTT,CASRYNRDTGELFF
NA,many,TRBV29-1,TRBJ1-2,12,TGCAGCGTTGAAGCCGGTATCGGTGGCTACACCTTC,CSVEAGIGGYTF
NA,many,TRBV30,TRBJ1-1,11,TGTGCCTGGATGATCGTCACTGAAGCTTTCTTT,CAWMIVTEAFF
TRBD1,many,TRBV29-1,TRBJ1-5,14,TGCAGCGTCTCCACAGGGGTAAGAAATCAGCCCCAGCATTTT,CSVSTGVRNQPQHF
TRBD1,few,TRBV6-6,TRBJ2-2,13,TGTGCCACCGGGACAGAGAACACCGGGGAGCTGTTTTTT,CATGTENTGELFF
TRBD1,many,TRBV19,TRBJ1-1,14,TGTGCCAGCAGCATCGGACAGGGGAACACTGAAGCTTTCTTT,CASSIGQGNTEAFF
TRBD1,many,TRBV10-3,TRBJ2-5,18,TGTGCCATCAGTGGGGGATCCGGGACAGGGGGCTCAGGGGAGACCCAGTACTTC,CAISGGSGTGGSGETQYF
NA,NA,TRBV20-1,TRBJ1-2,15,TGCAGTGCCACGCTGGGACGTTCCGGGTGGTATGGCTACACCTTC,CSATLGRSGWYGYTF
NA,many,TRBV7-6,TRBJ1-6,16,TGTGCCAGCAGCCCAAATCCTGATGGGAATAATTCACCCCTCCACTTT,CASSPNPDGNNSPLHF
NA,NA,TRBV29-1,TRBJ1-5,12,TGCAGCGTTGTAGGGGGAGGAGAGACCCAGCATTTT,CSVVGGGETQHF
TRBD2,few,TRBV29-1,TRBJ2-7,14,TGCAGCGTTATTTCTAGCGGGCCCTCCTACGAGCAGTACTTC,CSVISSGPSYEQYF
TRBD1,NA,TRBV10-2,TRBJ1-6,14,TGTGCCAGCAGGCCGACAGGGGCTAATTCACCCCTCCACTTT,CASRPTGANSPLHF
NA,NA,TRBV7-2,TRBJ1-1,12,TGTGCCAGCAGCTCTGCCTACACTGAAGCTTTCTTT,CASSSAYTEAFF
TRBD1,many,TRBV12-3/TRBV12-4,TRBJ1-1,12,TGTGCCAGCAGCTCGACAGGGACTGAAGCTTTCTTT,CASSSTGTEAFF
TRBD2,NA,TRBV10-3,TRBJ2-7,15,TGTGCCAGCAGCCATGACCGCGGGAGAGGCTACGAGCAGTACTTC,CASSHDRGRGYEQYF